This T cell receptor beta chain came from a study of Ad26.COV2.S vaccination and SARS-CoV-2 variants. Looking at the study overall: The study gave Ad26.COV2.S intramuscularly, once or twice 56 days apart.

The CDR3 is 15 residues long. The trim removed 0 bases at V and 6 bases at J, leaving 2 bases unmatched. From germline, CDR1 is SGHRS and CDR2 YFSETQ. Findings and limits, study-wide: Vaccinees reportedly had broad spike-specific CD8+ and CD4+ T cell responses. Vaccine and placebo recipients had similar non-spike TCR breadth.

Treatment given: roughly 20 received Ad26.COV2.S at low or high dose, single or two shots; 5 received placebo; per-sample allocation not given. Sampling took place 63 days after the first vaccine or placebo injection. Boston provided a donor who was an adult aged 18-55 years. In this sample, this clone turned up a few times. Its antigen is not known. The same CDR3 can be traced to other DNA sequences in this sample. Sequenced by immunoSEQ multiplex PCR; TCRdb stores in-frame clones only, minus some. In the table there are about half a million clones, 89% of which are singletons. The chain joins TRBV5-1 to TRBJ1-6; TRBD1 agrees at 8 bases. This clonotype was obtained from a person between 18 and 60 years old who received the Ad26.COV2.S COVID-19 vaccine or a placebo. Sequences were derived from peripheral blood, sampled in a trial of Ad26.COV2.S vaccine versus placebo. CDR3 protein: CASSLGQGANSPLHF. For the CDR3, the DNA is TGCGCCAGCAGCTTGGGCCAGGGGGCTAATTCACCCCTCCACTTT.